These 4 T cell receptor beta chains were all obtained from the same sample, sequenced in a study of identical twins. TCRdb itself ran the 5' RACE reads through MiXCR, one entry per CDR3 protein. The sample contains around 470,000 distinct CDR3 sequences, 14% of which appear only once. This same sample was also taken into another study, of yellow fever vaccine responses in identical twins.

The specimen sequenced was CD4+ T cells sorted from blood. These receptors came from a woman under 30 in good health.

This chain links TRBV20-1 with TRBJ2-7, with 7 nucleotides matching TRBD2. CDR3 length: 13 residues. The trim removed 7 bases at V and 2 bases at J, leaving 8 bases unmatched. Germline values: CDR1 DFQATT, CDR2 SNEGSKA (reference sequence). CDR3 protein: CSGLAGGTYEQYF. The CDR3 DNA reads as TGCAGTGGTTTAGCGGGCGGCACCTACGAGCAGTACTTC.

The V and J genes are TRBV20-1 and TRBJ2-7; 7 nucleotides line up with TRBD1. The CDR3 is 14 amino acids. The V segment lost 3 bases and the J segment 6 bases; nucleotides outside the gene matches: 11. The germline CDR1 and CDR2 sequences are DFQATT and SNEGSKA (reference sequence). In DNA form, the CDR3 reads TGCAGTGCTAGCATGGACAGGCCCTCGGGCGAGCAGTACTTC. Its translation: CSASMDRPSGEQYF.

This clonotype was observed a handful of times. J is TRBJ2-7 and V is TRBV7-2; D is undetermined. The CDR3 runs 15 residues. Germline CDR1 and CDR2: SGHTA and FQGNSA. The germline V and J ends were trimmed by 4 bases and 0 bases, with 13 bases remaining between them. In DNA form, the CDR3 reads TGTGCCAGCAGCTACGATCGATCATCCTCCTACGAGCAGTACTTC. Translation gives CASSYDRSSSYEQYF.

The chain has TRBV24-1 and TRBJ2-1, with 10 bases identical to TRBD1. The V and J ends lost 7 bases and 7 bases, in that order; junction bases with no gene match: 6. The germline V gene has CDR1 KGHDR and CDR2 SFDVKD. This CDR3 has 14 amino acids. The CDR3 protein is CATSGTGALNEQFF. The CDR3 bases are TGTGCCACCAGCGGGACAGGGGCCCTTAATGAGCAGTTCTTC.